The entry below gives a single T cell receptor beta chain sequence along with its context. The CDR3 consists of 13 residues. Germline assignment: CDR1 SQVTM and CDR2 ANQGSEA. J was trimmed by 5 bases and V by 6 bases; bases with no gene match: 3. Libraries were prepared by immunoSEQ multiplex PCR; TCRdb keeps only in-frame clonotypes and omits some of them. The sample lists roughly 30,000 clones, around four fifths occurring once. The data originate from a study of T cell repertoires in ileal Crohn's disease. Study information: Patients had a median roughly 8-year disease duration, and about 36% were active smokers. Thiopurines (under 12) or anti-TNF agents (more than 17) were given postoperatively to about half.

Source material: ileal tissue. This sequence joins TRBV29-1 and TRBJ2-7; 14 positions agree with TRBD2. The receptor was derived from an adult with Crohn's disease. In nucleotides, the CDR3 is TGCAGCGTGAGACTAGCGGGAGGGGACGAGCAGTACTTC. This translates into CSVRLAGGDEQYF.